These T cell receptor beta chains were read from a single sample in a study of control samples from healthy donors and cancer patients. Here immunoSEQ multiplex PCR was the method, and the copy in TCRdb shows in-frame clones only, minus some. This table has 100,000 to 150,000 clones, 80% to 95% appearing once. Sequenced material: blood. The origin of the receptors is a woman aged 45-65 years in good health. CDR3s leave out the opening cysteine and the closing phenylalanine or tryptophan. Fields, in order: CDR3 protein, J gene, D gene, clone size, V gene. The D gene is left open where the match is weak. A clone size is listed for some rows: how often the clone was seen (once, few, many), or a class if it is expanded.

CDR3 protein: ASSYSTAVGGVTDTQY
J gene: TRBJ2-3
D gene: TRBD2
clone size: once
V gene: TRBV6-2/TRBV6-3

CDR3 protein: ASSAQGWANEKLF
J gene: TRBJ1-4
D gene: -
clone size: once
V gene: TRBV5-1

CDR3 protein: ASSRGGTGVTEAF
J gene: TRBJ1-1
D gene: TRBD1
clone size: -
V gene: TRBV7-2

CDR3 protein: AWSVQSYEQY
J gene: TRBJ2-7
D gene: -
clone size: -
V gene: TRBV30

CDR3 protein: ASSPRRTGVNEKLF
J gene: TRBJ1-4
D gene: TRBD1
clone size: -
V gene: TRBV7-9

CDR3 protein: ATSFHGTGSKEPQH
J gene: TRBJ1-5
D gene: TRBD1
clone size: -
V gene: TRBV15

CDR3 protein: ATSRGAGGPGNEQF
J gene: TRBJ2-1
D gene: TRBD2
clone size: -
V gene: TRBV15

CDR3 protein: ASSLRGRDGYT
J gene: TRBJ1-2
D gene: TRBD1
clone size: -
V gene: TRBV28

CDR3 protein: ATSFGGQGAQPQH
J gene: TRBJ1-5
D gene: TRBD1
clone size: once
V gene: TRBV24-1

CDR3 protein: ATSRGGGASAYNEQF
J gene: TRBJ2-1
D gene: -
clone size: -
V gene: TRBV15

CDR3 protein: AWSIGYGNTEAF
J gene: TRBJ1-1
D gene: -
clone size: -
V gene: TRBV30

CDR3 protein: ASSSTGPLQPQH
J gene: TRBJ1-5
D gene: TRBD1
clone size: once
V gene: TRBV19

CDR3 protein: ASQDRGGTEAF
J gene: TRBJ1-1
D gene: TRBD1
clone size: -
V gene: TRBV12-3/TRBV12-4

CDR3 protein: ASSQAIGGSSYNEQF
J gene: TRBJ2-1
D gene: TRBD2
clone size: -
V gene: TRBV4-2

CDR3 protein: ASSGTGSYNEQF
J gene: TRBJ2-1
D gene: TRBD1
clone size: -
V gene: TRBV19

CDR3 protein: ASSSQTGGNSPLH
J gene: TRBJ1-6
D gene: -
clone size: -
V gene: TRBV5-1

CDR3 protein: AWTIQASGVSDTQY
J gene: TRBJ2-3
D gene: TRBD2
clone size: -
V gene: TRBV30

CDR3 protein: ASSEAQPGSYEQY
J gene: TRBJ2-7
D gene: -
clone size: -
V gene: TRBV6-1

CDR3 protein: AISEFGTGGYGYT
J gene: TRBJ1-2
D gene: TRBD1
clone size: -
V gene: TRBV10-3

CDR3 protein: SIWGGESEKLF
J gene: TRBJ1-4
D gene: -
clone size: -
V gene: TRBV29-1

CDR3 protein: ASSLDRAMNTEAF
J gene: TRBJ1-1
D gene: TRBD1
clone size: -
V gene: TRBV28

CDR3 protein: ASRTDTGDAF
J gene: TRBJ1-1
D gene: TRBD1
clone size: -
V gene: TRBV19

CDR3 protein: AWSLTRTSGRAGIYNEQF
J gene: TRBJ2-1
D gene: TRBD2
clone size: -
V gene: TRBV30

CDR3 protein: ASSLAVGGSYNEQF
J gene: TRBJ2-1
D gene: -
clone size: few
V gene: TRBV7-2

CDR3 protein: AWSVTNGQGNSPLH
J gene: TRBJ1-6
D gene: TRBD1
clone size: -
V gene: TRBV30

CDR3 protein: ASSQMTGQGNQPQH
J gene: TRBJ1-5
D gene: TRBD1
clone size: -
V gene: TRBV4-2

CDR3 protein: ASSLSSGTGGGEQY
J gene: TRBJ2-7
D gene: TRBD1
clone size: few
V gene: TRBV5-1

CDR3 protein: ASTRDSYGYT
J gene: TRBJ1-2
D gene: TRBD1
clone size: -
V gene: TRBV12-3/TRBV12-4

CDR3 protein: ASSHNEQY
J gene: TRBJ2-7
D gene: -
clone size: -
V gene: TRBV6-5